Listed below are T cell receptor beta chains from one sample, sequenced in a study of blood T cell repertoires in COVID-19. Assay used: immunoSEQ multiplex PCR; TCRdb lists only in-frame clones, some missing. This sample carries about 280,000 clones, around 87% of them seen once, and the ten largest clones take 2.1%. What was sequenced was peripheral blood. The receptors shown here come from a woman in her twenties or thirties who had recovered from COVID-19. Both conserved end residues are part of each CDR3. D genes are given only for firm matches. Not every row has a clone size; where given, it reads once, few, many or a size class.

14	TRBD1	TRBV28	-	TRBJ2-7	TGTGCCAGCAGTCCCCCGGCAGGGGGCTTCGAGCAGTACTTC	CASSPPAGGFEQYF
13	TRBD1	TRBV29-1	few	TRBJ2-7	TGCAGCGTTGAGAGGACAGGGGGCGGAGAGCAGTACTTC	CSVERTGGGEQYF
15	-	TRBV5-1	-	TRBJ2-7	TGCGCCAGCAGCTTGGGGACAGCTACCTCCTACGAGCAGTACTTC	CASSLGTATSYEQYF
12	TRBD1	TRBV2	-	TRBJ1-6	TGTGCCAGCACAGGGGGCCGATCACCCCTCCACTTT	CASTGGRSPLHF
13	-	TRBV24-1	-	TRBJ2-3	TGTGCCACCAGTGTTGCAGGGACAGATACGCAGTATTTT	CATSVAGTDTQYF
15	TRBD1	TRBV7-8	-	TRBJ2-1	TGTGCCAGCAGCTCCCAGGGGGCTGGGTACAATGAGCAGTTCTTC	CASSSQGAGYNEQFF
14	-	TRBV6-6	-	TRBJ2-1	TGTGCCAGCAGTTCCGCCGACAGATACAATGAGCAGTTCTTC	CASSSADRYNEQFF
18	-	TRBV10-1	-	TRBJ2-1	TGCGCCAGCAGTGAGCCAAAGTTCGGGGGAAGCTCCTACAATGAGCAGTTCTTC	CASSEPKFGGSSYNEQFF
15	TRBD1	TRBV28	-	TRBJ2-5	TGTGCCAGCAGTTTTGGGGGACAGGGGCGAGAGACCCAGTACTTC	CASSFGGQGRETQYF
14	-	TRBV19	-	TRBJ2-1	TGTGCCAGTAGTATGACTAGTGGGGGCAATGAGCAGTTCTTC	CASSMTSGGNEQFF
16	TRBD2	TRBV7-3	-	TRBJ2-1	TGTGCCAGCAGCTCTCACGGGAGGCGCTCCTACAATGAGCAGTTCTTC	CASSSHGRRSYNEQFF
11	-	TRBV2	-	TRBJ2-3	TGTGCCAGCAGTGAAGTGATAGCGCAGTATTTT	CASSEVIAQYF
14	TRBD1	TRBV7-2	-	TRBJ1-6	TGTGCCAGCAACCCATACAGGGGCGCTTCACCCCTCCACTTT	CASNPYRGASPLHF
16	-	TRBV12-2	-	TRBJ1-5	TGTGCAAGTCGCCAACCAGACAGGGCGAGCAATCAGCCCCAGCATTTT	CASRQPDRASNQPQHF